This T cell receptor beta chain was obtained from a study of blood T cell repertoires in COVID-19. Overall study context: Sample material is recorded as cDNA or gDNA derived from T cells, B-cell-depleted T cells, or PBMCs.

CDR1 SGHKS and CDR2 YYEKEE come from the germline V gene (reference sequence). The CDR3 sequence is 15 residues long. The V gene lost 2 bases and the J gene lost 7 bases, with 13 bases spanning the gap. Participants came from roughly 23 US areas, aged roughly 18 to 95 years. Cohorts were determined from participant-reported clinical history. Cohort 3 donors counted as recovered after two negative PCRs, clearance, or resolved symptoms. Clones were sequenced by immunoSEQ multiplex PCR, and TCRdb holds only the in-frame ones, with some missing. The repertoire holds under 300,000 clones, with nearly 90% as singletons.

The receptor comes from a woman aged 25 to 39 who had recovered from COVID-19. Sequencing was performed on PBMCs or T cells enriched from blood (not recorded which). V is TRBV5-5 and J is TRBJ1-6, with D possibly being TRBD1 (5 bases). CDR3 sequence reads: CASSFQGIRNSPLHF. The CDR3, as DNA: TGTGCCAGCAGCTTCCAGGGAATTCGAAATTCACCCCTCCACTTT.